This entry concerns a single TCR beta chain. What it binds is unknown. The sample comes from a study of CD8+ T cells in alopecia areata. Study-wide context: The drug, tofacitinib, lasted 6 to 18 months, followed by 6 months off drug. Findings and caveats of the study: Sharing of TCR sequences between patients (possibly for HLA-related reasons) was less clear than in mice.

Extracted from the samples, RNA was reverse transcribed into cDNA to serve as the sequencing template. Produced via immunoSEQ multiplex PCR; TCRdb's table is partial and in-frame only. The sample carries about 200,000 clones, about 62% recorded once. Treatment given: oral pan-JAK inhibitor, 5-10 mg twice daily. PBMCs served as the source from which CD4+ and CD8+ T cells were sorted. V shed 1 base and J shed 5 bases, with 12 bases lying between them. The CDR3 spans 15 residues. CDR1 is SGHKS, CDR2 YYEKEE, per germline (reference sequence). Here the sequenced sample was CD4+ T cells sorted from blood, taken at week 24, from a patient treated with tofacitinib. This chain uses TRBV5-5 with TRBJ2-2; perhaps TRBD1 as D (5 bases). The origin of this receptor is a human donor with alopecia areata. CDR3 in amino acids: CASSLWTTGTGELFF. The CDR3 nucleotides are TGTGCCAGCAGCTTGTGGACAACCGGGACCGGGGAGCTGTTTTTT.